The 12 T cell receptor beta chains reported below all come from one sample, sequenced in a study of blood T cell repertoires in COVID-19. The method was immunoSEQ multiplex PCR; TCRdb's version includes in-frame clones alone and lacks a portion of them. The sample gives a few hundred thousand clones, more than 75% of which show up once; 7.8% is in the top ten. The sample was peripheral blood. The source is a woman aged 45 to 65 who had recovered from COVID-19.

This clone was seen a handful of times. The sample contains more than one DNA sequence encoding this CDR3. This chain uses TRBV12-5 with TRBJ1-1, with 8 bases matching TRBD1. Germline CDR1 is LGHNT and CDR2 is FRNRAP. The CDR3 length is 13 residues. The V and J ends lost 5 bases and 1 base, in that order; junction bases with no gene match: 0. The CDR3: CASGQGANTEAFF. CDR3 coding DNA: TGTGCTAGTGGTCAGGGGGCGAACACTGAAGCTTTCTTT.

This clone has only one observation. V usage is TRBV6-6 and J usage is TRBJ2-2; no definite D call. The V end lost 2 bases, the J end lost 1 base, and 11 bases lay between the germline ends. CDR1 and CDR2 (germline): MNHNY, SVGAGI (reference sequence). This CDR3 is 16 amino acids long. CDR3 in amino acids: CASSYTRPQNTGELFF. In DNA form, the CDR3 reads TGTGCCAGCAGTTACACTCGCCCGCAGAACACCGGGGAGCTGTTTTTT.

The J gene is TRBJ2-7, the V gene TRBV28; 8 positions match TRBD1. From germline, CDR1 is MDHEN and CDR2 SYDVKM. There are 15 residues in the CDR3. Losses at the gene ends were 6 bases for V and 0 bases for J; bases not matched to a gene: 7. This CDR3 reads CASRTGVLSSYEQYF. As DNA, the CDR3 is TGTGCCAGCAGGACAGGGGTCTTAAGCTCCTACGAGCAGTACTTC.

The V call is TRBV6-5, the J call TRBJ1-2; D is unresolved. The germline gives CDR1 MNHEY, CDR2 SVGAGI. The CDR3 spans 14 residues. Trimming took off 6 bases at V and 8 bases at J, with 19 bases between the two ends. Here the CDR3 DNA reads TGTGCCAGCAGGGGAAGCGGGGTGGGGTTGGGCTACACCTTC. Translated, it gives CASRGSGVGLGYTF.

The gene calls are TRBV19 and TRBJ1-2; D gene ambiguous. V was cut by 10 bases and J by 8 bases, with 11 bases left in between. The CDR3 has 10 amino acids. Germline V gene data show CDR1 as LNHDA and CDR2 as SQIVND (reference sequence). The CDR3, as DNA: TGTGCCACCTATGTCCGCGGCTACACCTTC. Protein product: CATYVRGYTF.

The chain joins TRBV6-5 to TRBJ1-6; D gene uncertain. This CDR3 is built from 14 residues. Trimming removed 7 bases from V and 13 bases from J, with 20 bases in between. In germline, CDR1 is MNHEY, CDR2 SVGAGI. CDR3 DNA: TGTGCCAGCACGGAGCGCCAAGAGACCGTCCCCCTCCACTTT. Residues: CASTERQETVPLHF.

Remarks on this clone: A read error may account for a junction end that differs from germline. The rearrangement joins TRBV2 to TRBJ2-7, with 10 nucleotides matching TRBD2. The CDR3 is 14 residues long. The V gene's germline CDR1 is SNHLY and CDR2 FYNNEI. The CDR3 reads CASSEEVLAGEQYF. The CDR3 DNA reads TGTGCCAGCAGCGAAGAGGTACTAGCGGGGGAGCAGTACTTC.

The V gene is TRBV23-1, the J gene TRBJ1-3, with D maybe TRBD1 (5 bases). TRBV23-1 belongs to the ORF category, with a function that is uncertain. The germline V and J ends were trimmed by 8 bases and 2 bases, with 34 bases remaining between them. The CDR3 is 21 residues long. Written as DNA, the CDR3 is TGCGCCAGCCACGTCCCCCCCGGGACTAAGACACTCAAGAACGCTGGAAACACCATATATTTT. It translates to CASHVPPGTKTLKNAGNTIYF.

The CDR3 DNA follows: TGCAGCGTTGAAGATCCTTTCCGGCAGGGGGTCTACAATGAGCAGTTCTTC. This translates into CSVEDPFRQGVYNEQFF. The chain carries TRBV29-1 and TRBJ2-1, with 7 bases matching TRBD1. CDR3 length equals 17 residues. Per germline, CDR1 SQVTM and CDR2 ANQGSEA. The V and J ends lost 0 bases and 3 bases, in that order; junction bases with no gene match: 11.

This clone was seen just once. The V gene is TRBV7-9, the J gene TRBJ2-5; 12 positions agree with TRBD1. The germline CDR1 and CDR2 sequences are SEHNR and FQNEAQ (reference sequence). V lost 5 bases to trimming and J lost 5 bases; unmatched junction nucleotides: 6. This CDR3 has 15 residues. DNA for the CDR3: TGTGCCAGCAGCCAGGGACAGGGGGCAATTGAGACCCAGTACTTC. It translates to CASSQGQGAIETQYF.

The chain is built from TRBV12-3 or TRBV12-4 and TRBJ1-2; perhaps TRBD1 as D (6 bases). V dropped 6 bases and J dropped 8 bases, with 10 bases sitting between them. The CDR3 runs 11 residues. Here the CDR3 DNA reads TGTGCCAGCAGCTGGGGACACGGCTACACCTTC. Encoded protein: CASSWGHGYTF.

The V call is TRBV3-1 (or the pseudogene TRBV3-2), the J call TRBJ2-1, with 7 bases fitting TRBD2. CDR1 is LGHDT and CDR2 is YNNKEL in the germline V gene (reference sequence). V lost 6 bases, J lost 0 bases, and 8 bases stayed unmatched. The CDR3 covers 16 residues. The CDR3 spells CASSTTRTSSYNEQFF. CDR3 DNA: TGTGCCAGCAGTACAACCCGGACTAGCTCCTACAATGAGCAGTTCTTC.